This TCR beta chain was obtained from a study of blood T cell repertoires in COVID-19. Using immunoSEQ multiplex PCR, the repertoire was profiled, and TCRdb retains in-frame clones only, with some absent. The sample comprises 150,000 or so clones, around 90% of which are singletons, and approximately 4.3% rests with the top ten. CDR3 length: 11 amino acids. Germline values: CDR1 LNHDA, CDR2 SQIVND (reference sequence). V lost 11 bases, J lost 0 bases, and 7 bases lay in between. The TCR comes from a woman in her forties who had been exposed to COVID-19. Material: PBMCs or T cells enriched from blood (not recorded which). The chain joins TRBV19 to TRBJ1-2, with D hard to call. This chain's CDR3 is CAGASNYGYTF. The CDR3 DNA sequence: TGTGCCGGAGCCTCTAACTATGGCTACACCTTC.